The rows below give T cell receptor beta chains drawn from one sample of a study of T cell responses to AZD1222 COVID-19 vaccine. Produced via immunoSEQ multiplex PCR; TCRdb's table is partial and in-frame only. This sample yields about 120,000 clones, of which 92% are seen a single time; 14% belongs to the top ten. The material was peripheral blood, obtained on day 0 of AZD1222 vaccination. The origin of the receptors is an adult in good health. Each CDR3 is given with its conserved first and last residue. Fields, in order: D gene, V gene, clone size, J gene, CDR3 DNA, CDR3 protein. A D gene is named only where the DNA matches it firmly. Size is omitted from some rows. Given values are once, few, many or a class for expanded clones.

-	TRBV5-1	few	TRBJ1-1	TGCGCCAGCAGACACAGGGACACTGAAGCTTTCTTT	CASRHRDTEAFF
TRBD2	TRBV4-1	-	TRBJ2-3	TGCGCCAGCAGCCAAGATACCACTAGCGGGAGGGTGAACCCTAGCACAGATACGCAGTATTTT	CASSQDTTSGRVNPSTDTQYF
-	TRBV28	once	TRBJ1-3	TGTGCCAGCAGTTTAACACAGGGCGGCTCTGGAAACACCATATATTTT	CASSLTQGGSGNTIYF
-	TRBV6-5	-	TRBJ2-7	TGTGCCAGCAGTTATGGACAATCCTACGAGCAGTACTTC	CASSYGQSYEQYF
-	TRBV20-1	few	TRBJ2-7	TGCAGTGCTAGTTTGGCGACCTACGAGCAGTACTTC	CSASLATYEQYF
TRBD1	TRBV13	-	TRBJ2-7	TGTGCCAGCACCAGGACAGGGAACTACGAGCAGTACTTC	CASTRTGNYEQYF
-	TRBV19	-	TRBJ2-5	TGTGCCAGTATGAGAACCGGGCGGGTGTACCAAGAGACCCAGTACTTC	CASMRTGRVYQETQYF
TRBD1	TRBV3-1/TRBV3-2	-	TRBJ1-2	TGTGCCAGCAGCTATCCGGGACAGGGACGTTCCAACTATGGCTACACCTTC	CASSYPGQGRSNYGYTF
TRBD2	TRBV6-4	many	TRBJ2-3	TGTGCCAGCAGTGACTCAGCGGGAGGGCCCACAGATACGCAGTATTTT	CASSDSAGGPTDTQYF
-	TRBV4-3	-	TRBJ2-3	TGCGCCAGCAGCCTCCAAAGTGGCGGGATCCCCCCAGATACGCAGTATTTT	CASSLQSGGIPPDTQYF
-	TRBV28	-	TRBJ1-2	TGTGCCAGCAGCTCCCCTGCGCGTAGCTATGGCTACACCTTC	CASSSPARSYGYTF
-	TRBV11-2	-	TRBJ2-4	TGTGCCAGCAGAAGTTTCTCCCTAGCCAAAAACATTCAGTACTTC	CASRSFSLAKNIQYF
-	TRBV13	-	TRBJ1-5	TGTGCCAGCAGCTTAAGAGGGGGCAATCAGCCCCAGCATTTT	CASSLRGGNQPQHF
TRBD1	TRBV28	once	TRBJ1-5	TGTGCCAGCAGTATCATCCGACAGGGGGCCTATCAGCCCCAGCATTTT	CASSIIRQGAYQPQHF
-	TRBV28	-	TRBJ1-3	TGTGCCAGCAAAAATCAGGGAACTGGAAACACCATATATTTT	CASKNQGTGNTIYF
TRBD2	TRBV6-5	once	TRBJ2-7	TGTGCCAGCAGCCCCTCAGCGGGGAGCTCCTACGAGCAGTACTTC	CASSPSAGSSYEQYF
-	TRBV27	-	TRBJ1-2	TGTGCCAGCAGTATAGGAGGACAGGGCTACACCTTC	CASSIGGQGYTF
-	TRBV5-6	-	TRBJ2-5	TGTGCCAGCAGCCCGTGGCCTAGACTAGAGACCCAGTACTTC	CASSPWPRLETQYF
-	TRBV10-3	-	TRBJ1-1	TGTGCCACCAGGGGCGATGAGGGTCCCAACACTGAAGCTTTCTTT	CATRGDEGPNTEAFF
-	TRBV6-5	once	TRBJ1-2	TGTGCCAGCAGTTCCACAGTTTACTATGGCTACACCTTC	CASSSTVYYGYTF
-	TRBV6-5	once	TRBJ1-5	TGTGCCAGCAGAGGGACACTAGAACGCAATCAGCCCCAGCATTTT	CASRGTLERNQPQHF
-	TRBV12-3/TRBV12-4	-	TRBJ2-5	TGTGCCAGCAGTTTATTCGCGGAGGGGACCCAGTACTTC	CASSLFAEGTQYF
-	TRBV2	-	TRBJ1-5	TGTGCCAGCAGGAGGAGTTATGTGGCAGGGGAAGAACAGCCCCAGCATTTT	CASRRSYVAGEEQPQHF
-	TRBV7-2	-	TRBJ1-1	TGTGCCAGCAGCTTAGTAACTGAAGCTTTCTTT	CASSLVTEAFF
TRBD1	TRBV9	-	TRBJ1-1	TGTGCCAGCAGCGTAGCCTGGGGGGACAGGGGATACACTGAAGCTTTCTTT	CASSVAWGDRGYTEAFF
-	TRBV9	-	TRBJ1-2	TGTGCCAGCAGCTTGGCGGGGGGTTCGGATGGCTACACCTTC	CASSLAGGSDGYTF
TRBD1	TRBV28	-	TRBJ2-3	TGTGCCAGCGGATTCGACAGGGCGCCAACTAGCACAGATACGCAGTATTTT	CASGFDRAPTSTDTQYF
-	TRBV5-1	-	TRBJ1-1	TGCGCCAGCAGCTTGGGCGACACGATGAACACTGAAGCTTTCTTT	CASSLGDTMNTEAFF
TRBD1	TRBV5-4	-	TRBJ2-1	TGTGCCAGCAGCGGAAGGACAGGGGAGAGGTACAATGAGCAGTTCTTC	CASSGRTGERYNEQFF
TRBD1	TRBV27	-	TRBJ2-1	TGTGCCAGCAGTTCAACCGGGACAGGGCAGTTCTTC	CASSSTGTGQFF
-	TRBV9	-	TRBJ1-4	TGTGCCAGCAGCGTAGGGCGCCGGGGTGAAAAACTGTTTTTT	CASSVGRRGEKLFF
-	TRBV7-2	-	TRBJ1-3	TGTGCCAGCAGCTTAGCGGGAGGGCGGACTGGAAACACCATATATTTT	CASSLAGGRTGNTIYF
-	TRBV15	-	TRBJ2-1	TGTGCCACCAGTACCCGCGGGAAAGAGCAGTTCTTC	CATSTRGKEQFF
-	TRBV7-2	few	TRBJ2-1	TGTGCCAGCAGCTCGCGGACTGGGTTCTACAATGAGCAGTTCTTC	CASSSRTGFYNEQFF
-	TRBV10-3	-	TRBJ1-1	TGTGCCATCACGCAATCAGCGATGAACACTGAAGCTTTCTTT	CAITQSAMNTEAFF
TRBD2	TRBV11-3	-	TRBJ2-1	TGTGCCAGCAGCTTAGACCGGACTAGCGGGAATGAGCAGTTCTTC	CASSLDRTSGNEQFF
TRBD2	TRBV5-6	few	TRBJ2-3	TGTGCCAGCAGCTTGGACGGGAGGGCCAGGGCAGATACGCAGTATTTT	CASSLDGRARADTQYF
-	TRBV2	-	TRBJ2-3	TGTGCCAGCACGGAGGGCACAGATACGCAGTATTTT	CASTEGTDTQYF
TRBD1	TRBV7-2	-	TRBJ1-1	TGTGCCAGCAGCTTACTGGGACAGGGGATCCAATTCCCTGAAGCTTTCTTT	CASSLLGQGIQFPEAFF
TRBD1	TRBV9	-	TRBJ1-4	TGTGCCAGCAGCGCCTTACAGGGGGCCAGTGAAAAACTGTTTTTT	CASSALQGASEKLFF
TRBD1	TRBV27	-	TRBJ2-7	TGTGCCAGCAGGCCTGGGGACAGTACCTACGAGCAGTACTTC	CASRPGDSTYEQYF
TRBD2	TRBV5-1	-	TRBJ2-2	TGCGCCAGCAGCCCCCCTGGGAGGGTGGGCACCGGGGAGCTGTTTTTT	CASSPPGRVGTGELFF
-	TRBV4-3	-	TRBJ1-2	TGCGCCAGCAGCCAAGCCGGGGCTCACAACTATGGCTACACCTTC	CASSQAGAHNYGYTF
-	TRBV7-9	-	TRBJ1-1	TGTGCCAGCAGCTTAGGAGGGGTGAACACTGAAGCTTTCTTT	CASSLGGVNTEAFF
TRBD1	TRBV28	-	TRBJ2-4	TGTGCCAGCAGAGAAGGACAGGAAAACATTCAGTACTTC	CASREGQENIQYF